These 26 T cell receptor beta chains share one sample of origin, sequenced in a study of CD8 T cells in ankylosing spondylitis. TCRdb re-analysed the 5' RACE reads in MiXCR, keeping a single row per CDR3 protein. The sample lists about 150,000 distinct CDR3 sequences, around 45% occurring once. Sequencing input: synovial fluid, either unsorted or a sorted T cell fraction (not recorded which). The source is a male donor with ankylosing spondylitis.

This clonotype has more than one count but fewer than ten. This chain uses TRBV29-1 with TRBJ2-3; 9 nucleotides match TRBD1. Germline V lookup: CDR1 SQVTM, CDR2 ANQGSEA. V lost 0 bases and J lost 3; bases outside the gene matches: 10. The length of the CDR3 is 17 residues. DNA for the CDR3: TGCAGCGTTGAAGACGGGGGCAACAGGGGGCGAACAGATACGCAGTATTTT. Encoded protein: CSVEDGGNRGRTDTQYF.

This sequence joins TRBV7-6 and TRBJ2-1; TRBD2 matches 10 bases. J lost 3 bases, V lost 8 bases, and 10 bases had no gene match. The CDR3 spans 16 residues. Germline CDR1 reads SGHVS; CDR2 reads FNYEAQ. CDR3 sequence: CASRANRLAGYNEQFF. CDR3 DNA: TGTGCCAGCCGAGCAAACCGACTAGCGGGCTACAATGAGCAGTTCTTC. The whole variable domain, remainder taken from reference TRBV7-6 and TRBJ2-1, is GAGVSQSPRYKVTKRGQDVALRCDPISGHVSLYWYRQALGQGPEFLTYFNYEAQQDKSGLPNDRFSAERPEGSISTLTIQRTEQRDSAMYRCASRANRLAGYNEQFFGPGTRLTVL.

The genes are TRBV13 and TRBJ2-3; TRBD2 agrees at 12 bases. With V trimmed by 5 bases and J by 3 bases, 3 bases remained unmatched. Germline assignment: CDR1 PRHDT and CDR2 FYEKMQ (reference sequence). The CDR3 runs to 15 residues. Here the CDR3 DNA reads TGTGCCAGCAGCGCAGGACTAGCGGGAACAGATACGCAGTATTTT. The encoded protein is CASSAGLAGTDTQYF.

The chain has TRBV20-1 and TRBJ2-7; no clear D gene. CDR1 and CDR2 (germline): DFQATT, SNEGSKA (reference sequence). The CDR3 length is 12 residues. V lost 6 bases and J 2 bases, leaving 11 bases between the germline ends. The CDR3 bases are TGCAGTGCGACCACATTTACCTACGAGCAGTACTTC. It translates to CSATTFTYEQYF.

This clonotype was observed a few times. The chain combines TRBV27 with TRBJ1-4, with 7 bases lining up with TRBD1. CDR3 length: 15 amino acids. The V gene end was trimmed by 5 bases and the J gene end by 4 bases; junction bases not matched to a gene: 7. Per the germline V gene, CDR1 is MNHEY and CDR2 is SMNVEV (reference sequence). The DNA of the CDR3 is TGTGCCAGCAGTCCCCGGACAGGTTATAATGAAAAACTGTTTTTT. Translation gives CASSPRTGYNEKLFF.

V usage is TRBV6-1 and J usage is TRBJ1-5; D is unresolved. Germline V lookup: CDR1 MNHNS, CDR2 SASEGT. This CDR3 spans 13 amino acids. Deletions cut 2 bases from V and 2 bases from J, with 4 bases between. Here the CDR3 reads CASSELGNQPQHF. The CDR3 DNA reads as TGTGCCAGCAGTGAATTGGGCAATCAGCCCCAGCATTTT.

This clonotype was picked up many times. The genes are TRBV6-2 or TRBV6-3 and TRBJ2-2; D unclear. This CDR3 is 10 amino acids long. Germline CDR1 reads MNHEY; CDR2 reads SVGEGT. V gave up 6 bases and J gave up 7 bases, with 3 bases separating them. CDR3 sequence: CASRDGELFF. The CDR3 coding sequence is TGTGCCAGCAGGGACGGGGAGCTGTTTTTT.

The chain is built from TRBV4-2 and TRBJ2-1; 8 bases fit TRBD2. Trimming took 0 bases from V and 8 from J; bases not matched to a gene: 6. The CDR3 runs to 15 residues. CDR1 is LGHNA and CDR2 is YNFKEQ in the germline V gene. CDR3 nucleotide sequence: TGTGCCAGCAGCCAAGAAGCGGGAGCCGGGGATGAGCAGTTCTTC. It specifies CASSQEAGAGDEQFF.

The V and J genes are TRBV25-1 and TRBJ2-1, with 8 bases matching TRBD2. CDR3 size: 23 residues. V lost 2 bases to trimming and J lost 4 bases; unmatched junction nucleotides: 28. Germline loops: CDR1 MGHDK, CDR2 SYGVNS. The CDR3 protein is CASSEPGRVKRPDRREGYNEQFF. DNA for the CDR3: TGTGCCAGCAGTGAACCGGGACGGGTGAAAAGGCCTGATCGTCGGGAGGGATACAATGAGCAGTTCTTC.

Details on this clonotype: The junction differs from germline at one of its ends, possibly a read error. The V and J genes are TRBV12-3 or TRBV12-4 and TRBJ2-1; tentative D call: TRBD2 (6 bases). The CDR3 spans 14 residues. CDR3: CASSLATDYNEQFF. CDR3 DNA: TGTGCCAGCAGTCTAGCGACCGACTACAATGAGCAGTTCTTC.

The chain carries TRBV5-1 and TRBJ2-1; a weak D match, TRBD2 (6 bases). The germline V gene encodes CDR1 SGHRS and CDR2 YFSETQ. V was cut by 4 bases and J by 1 base, with 12 bases left in between. The CDR3 runs to 15 residues. The CDR3 bases are TGCGCCAGCAGCACTAGCCAACTATCCTACAATGAGCAGTTCTTC. Protein: CASSTSQLSYNEQFF.

The chain has TRBV4-3 and TRBJ2-7; 8 nucleotides match TRBD1. Trimming at V came to 0 bases and at J to 9 bases, leaving 4 bases not matched to a gene. This CDR3 comprises 13 residues. Germline V gives CDR1 LGHNA, CDR2 YSLEER. The CDR3, as DNA: TGCGCCAGCAGCCAAGACCAGGGGGCCGCGCAGTACTTC. Protein: CASSQDQGAAQYF.

This clonotype was detected only a few times. The chain combines TRBV4-1 with TRBJ1-5, with a possible D match to TRBD1 (6 bases). The length of the CDR3 is 15 residues. V was clipped by 1 base and J by 3 bases, with 10 bases between them. Germline-derived CDR1 and CDR2 are MGHRA and YSYEKL. DNA of the CDR3: TGCGCCAGCAGCCAAGTTCCGGGGGCCAATCAGCCCCAGCATTTT. This encodes CASSQVPGANQPQHF.

V and J are TRBV29-1 and TRBJ1-2; D is ambiguous. Per the germline V gene, CDR1 is SQVTM and CDR2 is ANQGSEA. The CDR3 contains 14 residues. Trimming left V 6 bases short and J 2 bases short, with 16 bases between. The CDR3 DNA follows: TGCAGCGTCGGACCAAATCAACCAAACTATGGCTACACCTTC. Amino acid sequence: CSVGPNQPNYGYTF.

The CDR3 is CASSFGFAGTQYF. The CDR3 nucleotides read TGTGCCAGCAGCTTCGGCTTCGCGGGGACCCAGTACTTC. The chain couples TRBV11-2 to TRBJ2-5, with D perhaps matching TRBD2 (5 bases). Germline V gene data show CDR1 as SGHAT and CDR2 as FQNNGV. This CDR3 is built from 13 residues. The ends were cut back, 3 bases at V and 7 bases at J, with 12 bases in the middle.

The chain has TRBV20-1 and TRBJ2-7; the D gene is possibly TRBD2 (6 bases). Germline V lookup: CDR1 DFQATT, CDR2 SNEGSKA (reference sequence). The V end lost 6 bases, the J end lost 2 bases, and 17 bases lay between the germline ends. The CDR3 spans 14 residues. As DNA, the CDR3 is TGCAGTGCACCGACACGGAGGGCCACCTACGAGCAGTACTTC. Translating gives CSAPTRRATYEQYF.

This clonotype was recorded at least ten times. The chain recombines TRBV7-8 with TRBJ2-7; D gene ambiguous. The CDR3 is made up of 14 amino acids. The germline V gene encodes CDR1 SGHVS and CDR2 FQNEAQ. The ends were cut back, 2 bases at V and 1 base at J, with 9 bases in the middle. In DNA form, the CDR3 reads TGTGCCAGCAGCTTAAGTGCAGGTTCCTACGAGCAGTACTTC. It is translated as CASSLSAGSYEQYF.

The V gene is TRBV14, the J gene TRBJ2-7; D is perhaps TRBD2 (5 bases). In germline, CDR1 is SGHDN, CDR2 FVKESK. This CDR3 has 15 residues. V was clipped by 0 bases and J by 2 bases, with 11 bases between them. The CDR3 coding sequence is TGTGCCAGCAGCCAAGAAAAGGACGGGACCTACGAGCAGTACTTC. It translates to CASSQEKDGTYEQYF.

The gene calls are TRBV28 and TRBJ2-3; 10 bases line up with TRBD2. The CDR3 loop spans 16 amino acids. Per germline, CDR1 MDHEN and CDR2 SYDVKM. The V gene end was trimmed by 2 bases and the J gene end by 1 base; junction bases not matched to a gene: 3. CDR3 sequence reads: CASSLLAGAGTDTQYF. CDR3 coding DNA: TGTGCCAGCAGTTTACTAGCGGGAGCGGGCACAGATACGCAGTATTTT.

The gene calls are TRBV2 and TRBJ2-7; either TRBD1 or TRBD2 may supply D (5 bases each). Germline CDR1 reads SNHLY; CDR2 reads FYNNEI. The V gene lost 2 bases and the J gene lost 6 bases, with 14 bases spanning the gap. This CDR3 has 14 residues. The CDR3 is CASSERWERGEQYF. CDR3 nucleotides: TGTGCCAGCAGTGAACGGTGGGAGAGGGGCGAGCAGTACTTC.

The V call is TRBV4-1, the J call TRBJ2-3; 7 nucleotides agree with TRBD2. There are 17 residues in the CDR3. Germline V gives CDR1 MGHRA, CDR2 YSYEKL. The J segment lost 8 bases and the V segment lost 1 base, leaving 15 bases of the junction unmatched. CDR3 nucleotides: TGCGCCAGCAGCCAAGGGGGGGGTTGGCGGGTATCGGGTACGCAGTATTTT. Translating gives CASSQGGGWRVSGTQYF.

There are a few counts of this clonotype. The V and J genes are TRBV11-1 and TRBJ2-7, with D perhaps matching TRBD2 (6 bases). Germline V gene sequence: CDR1 SGHAT, CDR2 FQDESV (reference sequence). Deletions cut 5 bases from V and 2 bases from J, with 28 bases between. The CDR3 covers 19 residues. CDR3 loop: CASSAEGTEKRVLPYEQYF. In DNA form, the CDR3 reads TGTGCCAGCAGCGCCGAGGGGACGGAGAAGCGGGTCCTCCCCTACGAGCAGTACTTC.

The chain carries TRBV11-2 and TRBJ2-1, with TRBD1 matching over 8 bases. The V gene's germline CDR1 is SGHAT and CDR2 FQNNGV. The CDR3 has 15 residues. With V trimmed by 5 bases and J by 9 bases, 12 bases remained unmatched. The DNA of the CDR3 is TGTGCCAGCAGCCGACAGGGGTTGGGCCTGGGTGAGCAGTTCTTC. Translation gives CASSRQGLGLGEQFF.

This chain links TRBV12-3 or TRBV12-4 with TRBJ2-5, with TRBD1 matching over 12 bases. V lost 6 bases to trimming and J lost 5 bases; unmatched junction nucleotides: 13. CDR3 length: 17 amino acids. CDR3: CASRNRDRGPLRETQYF. The CDR3 DNA sequence: TGTGCCAGCAGGAATCGGGACAGGGGGCCGCTGAGGGAGACCCAGTACTTC.

This chain links TRBV5-4 with TRBJ2-1; tentatively, D is TRBD2 (6 bases). This CDR3 comprises 16 residues. V lost 4 bases to trimming and J lost 4 bases, with 18 bases between them. In germline, CDR1 is SGHNT, CDR2 YYREEE (reference sequence). The CDR3 DNA reads TGTGCCAGCAGCGTGGGGACTCCAGTTACTTACAATGAGCAGTTCTTC. This sequence encodes CASSVGTPVTYNEQFF.

This clonotype occurred a few times. This rearrangement joins TRBV28 to TRBJ2-7, with a possible D match to TRBD1 (5 bases). V was pared by 2 bases and J by 3 bases, with 11 bases between. Germline V gives CDR1 MDHEN, CDR2 SYDVKM. This CDR3 has 14 residues. CDR3 amino acids: CASSLRDSLYEQYF. The CDR3 region has the DNA TGTGCCAGCAGTTTACGTGACAGCCTCTACGAGCAGTACTTC.